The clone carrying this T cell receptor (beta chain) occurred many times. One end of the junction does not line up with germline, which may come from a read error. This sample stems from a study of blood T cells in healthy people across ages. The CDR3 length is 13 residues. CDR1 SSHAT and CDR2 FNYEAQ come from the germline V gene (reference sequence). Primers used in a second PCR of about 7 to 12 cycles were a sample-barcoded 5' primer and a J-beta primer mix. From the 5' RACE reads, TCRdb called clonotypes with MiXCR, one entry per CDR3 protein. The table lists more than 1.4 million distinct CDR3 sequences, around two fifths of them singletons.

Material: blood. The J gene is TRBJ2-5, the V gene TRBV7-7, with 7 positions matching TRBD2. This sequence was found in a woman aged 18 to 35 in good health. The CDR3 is CASSWTRQETQYF. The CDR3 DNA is TGTGCTAGCAGCTGGACTAGACAAGAGACCCAGTACTTC.